This TCR beta chain was identified in a study of T cells in Graves' hyperthyroidism and ophthalmopathy. Study outcomes and limitations: In the blood, most expanded thyroid clonotypes above 0.001 appeared as well.

About this clonotype itself: The antigen remains unidentified. Just one base apart from a much larger clone, this may be a read error.

The V and J ends lost 6 bases and 6 bases, in that order; junction bases with no gene match: 12. This CDR3 comprises 16 residues. Germline CDR1 reads MNHEY; CDR2 reads SVGEGT. RNA transcripts gave rise to amplified TCR beta CDR3 regions. HTBI primers were used for first-round RT-PCR of the TCR CDR3. TCRdb independently ran MiXCR on the multiplex PCR reads; one entry per CDR3 protein. This table holds approximately 300,000 distinct CDR3 sequences, approximately 15% found once. Uncontrolled infection, other autoimmune disease, pregnancy or lactation led to exclusion. The TCR sequence derives from a man between 25 and 39 years old with Graves' hyperthyroidism. Source material: blood. The chain links TRBV6-2 or TRBV6-3 to TRBJ2-3; the match to TRBD2 covers 10 bases. The CDR3 is CASSPFTLAGYDTQYF. The DNA for the CDR3 is TGTGCCAGCAGCCCGTTTACACTAGCGGGATATGATACGCAGTATTTT.